This record looks at one TCR beta chain sequence and its context. The sample belongs to a study of blood T cell repertoires in COVID-19. Study summary: Researchers got acute and convalescent COVID-19 samples from the United States, Italy and Spain.

Repertoires were generated with immunoSEQ multiplex PCR, while TCRdb's copy carries only in-frame clones and drops some. The sample holds some 320,000 clones, about nine tenths seen once. V shed 4 bases, J shed 7 bases, and the junction held 8 bases outside the gene matches. CDR1 is SGDLS and CDR2 is YYNGEE in the germline V gene. The CDR3 sequence is 15 residues long. The sample consisted of PBMCs or T cells enriched from blood (not recorded which). The chain uses TRBV9 and TRBJ2-2; TRBD2 aligns across 9 bases. The TCR originated in a man in his fifties or sixties who had recovered from COVID-19. As DNA, the CDR3 is TGTGCCAGCAGCATTAGCGGGAGTTGGGTCGGGGAGCTGTTTTTT. This sequence encodes CASSISGSWVGELFF.